This T cell receptor (beta chain) was recorded in a study of CD8 T cells in ankylosing spondylitis. Whole-study results and caveats: Roughly eight highly homologous variants made up a TCR beta motif that seemed to typify ankylosing spondylitis blood.

This clonotype was seen ten or more times. Its antigen is not identified. The V gene end was trimmed by 3 bases and the J gene end by 0 bases; junction bases not matched to a gene: 9. The CDR3 runs to 18 residues. The germline V gene encodes CDR1 SGDLS and CDR2 YYNGEE. Making use of molecular barcodes, quantitative 5'-RACE generated TCR beta libraries. Each CDR3 protein is one row after TCRdb ran MiXCR on the 5' RACE reads. This sample has 25,000 to 30,000 distinct CDR3 sequences, with about 5.1% found just once. This TCR was sampled from a female donor with ankylosing spondylitis or in good health (not recorded which). Specimen: blood, either unsorted or a sorted T cell fraction (not recorded which). The V and J genes are TRBV9 and TRBJ2-2, with 9 bases matching TRBD2. Here the CDR3 DNA reads TGTGCCAGCAGCGCGCTTCGTAGCGGGGGAACGAACACCGGGGAGCTGTTTTTT. Protein sequence: CASSALRSGGTNTGELFF.